A single sample gave rise to the 18 T cell receptor beta chains below, sequenced in a study of T-cell memory formation after mild COVID-19. One entry per CDR3 protein, called by TCRdb with MiXCR from the 5' RACE reads. This sample carries over 450,000 distinct CDR3 sequences, roughly 22% of them seen once, and the ten largest clones take around 13%. Material: PBMCs or a T cell subset sorted from them (not recorded which). These receptors all stem from an adult woman who had mild COVID-19 (a few samples of this study predate the infection). Cell type and time point are not known.

The chain is built from TRBV18 and TRBJ2-2, with D possibly called TRBD1 or TRBD2 (5 bases each). The germline gives CDR1 KGHSH, CDR2 LQKENI. Trimming cost V 1 base and J 0 bases, with 15 bases left between them. CDR3 length: 18 residues. CDR3 loop: CASSPRRSGTTNTGELFF. Written as DNA, the CDR3 is TGTGCCAGCTCACCACGAAGGTCCGGGACGACGAACACCGGGGAGCTGTTTTTT.

This CDR3 reads CASSSGAYLRNTEAFF. DNA for the CDR3: TGCGCCAGCAGCTCCGGAGCCTACCTCCGGAACACTGAAGCTTTCTTT. V gene TRBV5-1 combines with J gene TRBJ1-1; D not certain. Germline V gene sequence: CDR1 SGHRS, CDR2 YFSETQ. This CDR3 is 16 amino acids long. The V gene lost 3 bases and the J gene lost 1 base, with 16 bases spanning the gap. Looking up the rest from reference TRBV5-1 and TRBJ1-1 gives the full variable domain: KAGVTQTPRYLIKTRGQQVTLSCSPISGHRSVSWYQQTPGQGLQFLFEYFSETQRNKGNFPGRFSGRQFSNSRSEMNVSTLELGDSALYLCASSSGAYLRNTEAFFGQGTRLTVV.

In this sample, this clonotype turned up a few times. This chain joins TRBV18 and TRBJ2-1; D is possibly TRBD2 (7 bases). V was cut by 5 bases and J by 8 bases, with 25 bases left in between. From germline, CDR1 is KGHSH and CDR2 LQKENI. This CDR3 spans 17 amino acids. CDR3 sequence reads: CASSVQGPTSFQDEQFF. DNA for the CDR3: TGTGCCAGCTCAGTCCAGGGGCCGACTAGCTTTCAGGATGAGCAGTTCTTC. Filled out from reference TRBV18 and TRBJ2-1, the complete variable domain reads NAGVMQNPRHLVRRRGQEARLRCSPMKGHSHVYWYRQLPEEGLKFMVYLQKENIIDESGMPKERFSAEFPKEGPSILRIQQVVRGDSAAYFCASSVQGPTSFQDEQFFGPGTRLTVL.

This clonotype was found a few times. The chain links TRBV10-3 to TRBJ2-7, with D perhaps TRBD1 (6 bases). Germline CDR1 is ENHRY and CDR2 is SYGVKD. V lost 6 bases and J lost 0, with 15 bases in between. The CDR3 spans 15 residues. CDR3 in amino acids: CAIRPGTPSSYEQYF. CDR3 DNA sequence: TGTGCCATCAGACCCGGGACACCTTCCTCCTACGAGCAGTACTTC.

The V gene is TRBV6-6, the J gene TRBJ1-2; 7 positions match TRBD1. The CDR3 is 16 residues long. Per the germline V gene, CDR1 is MNHNY and CDR2 is SVGAGI (reference sequence). J gave up 1 base and V 7 bases, and 12 bases lay outside the gene matches. CDR3 bases: TGTGCCAGCACCTCCGGGACAGAAAATTTTAACTATGGCTACACCTTC. It yields the protein CASTSGTENFNYGYTF.

The CDR3: CASSSRGEGTGTRDTQYF. The CDR3 nucleotides read TGTGCCAGCAGCTCTAGGGGCGAGGGGACAGGCACCAGAGATACGCAGTATTTT. V and J are TRBV7-2 and TRBJ2-3; 8 nucleotides agree with TRBD1. V dropped 4 bases and J dropped 5; count of bases not matched to a gene: 17. In germline, CDR1 is SGHTA, CDR2 FQGNSA. The CDR3 length is 18 residues.

The chain couples TRBV11-2 to TRBJ2-1; D uncertain. V was pared by 2 bases and J by 0 bases, with 8 bases between. This CDR3 region has 15 residues. Germline V gives CDR1 SGHAT, CDR2 FQNNGV. The chain's CDR3 is CASSLLPNSYNEQFF. The CDR3 DNA is TGTGCCAGCAGCTTACTGCCCAACTCCTACAATGAGCAGTTCTTC.

This clonotype was seen only a few times. The V and J genes are TRBV7-2 and TRBJ1-5; D gene uncertain. Germline CDR1 and CDR2: SGHTA and FQGNSA. There are 13 residues in the CDR3. The V end was cut by 5 bases, the J end by 9 bases, with 14 bases between. The CDR3 sequence is CASSRKAEGPQHF. The DNA for the CDR3 is TGTGCCAGCAGCCGGAAGGCGGAAGGGCCCCAGCATTTT. Combining the CDR3 with reference TRBV7-2 and TRBJ1-5 gives the whole variable domain GAGVSQSPSNKVTEKGKDVELRCDPISGHTALYWYRQSLGQGLEFLIYFQGNSAPDKSGLPSDRFSAERTGGSVSTLTIQRTQQEDSAVYLCASSRKAEGPQHFGDGTRLSIL.

This chain connects TRBV4-1 to TRBJ2-5; unclear D gene. The CDR3 extends over 15 amino acids. Germline CDR1 MGHRA, CDR2 YSYEKL. The V end was cut by 2 bases, the J end by 1 base, with 11 bases between. The CDR3: CASSQRPIPQETQYF. The DNA of the CDR3 is TGCGCCAGCAGCCAACGACCCATTCCCCAAGAGACCCAGTACTTC.

This clonotype came up a few times. The chain carries TRBV27 and TRBJ2-7, with TRBD1 matching 8 bases. The CDR3 contains 15 residues. CDR1 is MNHEY and CDR2 is SMNVEV in the germline V gene (reference sequence). Trimming at V came to 5 bases and at J to 3 bases, leaving 9 bases not matched to a gene. CDR3 residues: CASSPQGAGFYEQYF. The CDR3 nucleotides read TGTGCCAGCAGTCCCCAGGGGGCGGGTTTCTACGAGCAGTACTTC.

This chain connects TRBV6-5 to TRBJ2-6; 7 bases fit TRBD1. The germline V gene encodes CDR1 MNHEY and CDR2 SVGAGI. CDR3 length equals 18 residues. Germline trimming cut 5 bases from V and 2 bases from J; bases unmatched to any gene: 12. CDR3 nucleotide sequence: TGTGCCAGCAGTAACAGGGGCCTCCAGGCTACTGGGGCCAACGTCCTGACTTTC. Its protein is CASSNRGLQATGANVLTF.

This clonotype was counted many times. The chain links TRBV9 to TRBJ2-5; 9 nucleotides line up with TRBD1. CDR3 size: 15 residues. Per the germline V gene, CDR1 is SGDLS and CDR2 is YYNGEE. The trim removed 0 bases at V and 5 bases at J, leaving 5 bases unmatched. The CDR3 spells CASSVDGQGRETQYF. The DNA of the CDR3 is TGTGCCAGCAGCGTAGACGGACAGGGGCGGGAGACCCAGTACTTC.

This clonotype was detected a few times. The chain joins TRBV6-5 to TRBJ2-7; tentatively, D is TRBD1 (6 bases). This CDR3 is 14 amino acids long. Trimming took off 6 bases at V and 3 bases at J, with 15 bases between the two ends. CDR1 and CDR2 (germline): MNHEY, SVGAGI. CDR3 amino acids: CASSLRDIGYEQYF. The CDR3 bases are TGTGCCAGCAGCCTTAGGGACATAGGCTACGAGCAGTACTTC.

This clonotype appeared many times. The chain employs TRBV5-1 and TRBJ2-5; perhaps TRBD2 as D (5 bases). V shed 0 bases and J shed 1 base, with 10 bases lying between them. The CDR3 sequence is 15 residues long. Germline V gives CDR1 SGHRS, CDR2 YFSETQ. In DNA form, the CDR3 reads TGCGCCAGCAGCTTGGTCTCGGGGTTCCAAGAGACCCAGTACTTC. Protein sequence: CASSLVSGFQETQYF.

This chain joins TRBV9 and TRBJ2-7; 11 bases line up with TRBD1. V trimming: 0 bases; J trimming: 4 bases; junction bases outside the gene matches: 3. The V gene's germline CDR1 is SGDLS and CDR2 YYNGEE. The CDR3 totals 15 residues. CDR3 protein: CASSVGDRGTYEQYF. CDR3 nucleotides: TGTGCCAGCAGCGTAGGGGACAGGGGGACTTACGAGCAGTACTTC. The full variable domain, in which reference TRBV9 and TRBJ2-7 provide the parts outside the CDR3, is DSGVTQTPKHLITATGQRVTLRCSPRSGDLSVYWYQQSLDQGLQFLIQYYNGEERAKGNILERFSAQQFPDLHSELNLSSLELGDSALYFCASSVGDRGTYEQYFGPGTRLTVT.

This sequence joins TRBV5-1 and TRBJ1-2, with TRBD1 identical over 10 bases. Germline values: CDR1 SGHRS, CDR2 YFSETQ. The length of the CDR3 is 15 residues. V was pared by 4 bases and J by 3 bases, with 6 bases of the junction left unmatched. Written as DNA, the CDR3 is TGCGCCAGCAGCGCGGGACAGGGGTCCTACTATGGCTACACCTTC. This sequence encodes CASSAGQGSYYGYTF. The entire variable domain, with the rest obtained from reference TRBV5-1 and TRBJ1-2, is as follows: KAGVTQTPRYLIKTRGQQVTLSCSPISGHRSVSWYQQTPGQGLQFLFEYFSETQRNKGNFPGRFSGRQFSNSRSEMNVSTLELGDSALYLCASSAGQGSYYGYTFGSGTRLTVV.

This clonotype was counted at least ten times. The chain employs TRBV5-1 and TRBJ1-6; D is uncertain. Germline-derived CDR1 and CDR2 are SGHRS and YFSETQ. The CDR3 contains 16 residues. The germline V and J ends were trimmed by 0 bases and 9 bases, with 16 bases remaining between them. CDR3 coding DNA: TGCGCCAGCAGCTTGGGGCCAGGCAAAGGCGGTTCACCCCTCCACTTT. Protein product: CASSLGPGKGGSPLHF. The full variable domain, rest sourced from reference TRBV5-1 and TRBJ1-6, is KAGVTQTPRYLIKTRGQQVTLSCSPISGHRSVSWYQQTPGQGLQFLFEYFSETQRNKGNFPGRFSGRQFSNSRSEMNVSTLELGDSALYLCASSLGPGKGGSPLHFGNGTRLTVT.

This chain joins TRBV5-1 and TRBJ2-3, with 8 bases that match TRBD2. This CDR3 is built from 16 residues. Trimming removed 1 base from V and 2 bases from J; junction bases left unmatched: 6. Germline V gene lookup returns CDR1 SGHRS and CDR2 YFSETQ. Written as DNA, the CDR3 is TGCGCCAGCAGCTTGCCGGGGGGGACCTCCACAGATACGCAGTATTTT. Its translation is CASSLPGGTSTDTQYF. The variable domain in full, with the rest retrieved from reference TRBV5-1 and TRBJ2-3, is KAGVTQTPRYLIKTRGQQVTLSCSPISGHRSVSWYQQTPGQGLQFLFEYFSETQRNKGNFPGRFSGRQFSNSRSEMNVSTLELGDSALYLCASSLPGGTSTDTQYFGPGTRLTVL.